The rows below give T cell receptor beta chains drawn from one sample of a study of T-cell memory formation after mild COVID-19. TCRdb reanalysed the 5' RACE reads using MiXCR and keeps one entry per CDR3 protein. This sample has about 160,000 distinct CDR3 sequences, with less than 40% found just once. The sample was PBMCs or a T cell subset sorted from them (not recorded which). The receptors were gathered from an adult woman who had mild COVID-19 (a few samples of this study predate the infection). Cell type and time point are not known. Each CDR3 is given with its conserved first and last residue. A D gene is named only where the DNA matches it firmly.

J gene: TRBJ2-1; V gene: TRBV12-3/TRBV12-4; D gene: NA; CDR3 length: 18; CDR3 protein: CASSFSAGATSSYNEQFF
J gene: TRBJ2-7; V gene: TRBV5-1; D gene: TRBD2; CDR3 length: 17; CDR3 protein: CASSQGLAGPYLYEQYF
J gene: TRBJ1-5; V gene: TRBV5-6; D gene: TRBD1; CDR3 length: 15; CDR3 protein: CASRKTGKSNQPQHF
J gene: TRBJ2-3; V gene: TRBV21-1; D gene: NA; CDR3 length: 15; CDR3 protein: CASSSGEGPADTQYF
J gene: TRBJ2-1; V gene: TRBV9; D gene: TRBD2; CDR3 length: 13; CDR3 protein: CASSPSGGFEEFF
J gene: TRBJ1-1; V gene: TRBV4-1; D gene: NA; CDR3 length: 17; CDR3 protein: CASSQGAPFQGEAEAFF
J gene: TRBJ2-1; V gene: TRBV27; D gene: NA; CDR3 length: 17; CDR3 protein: CASSPIQDKREGNEQFF
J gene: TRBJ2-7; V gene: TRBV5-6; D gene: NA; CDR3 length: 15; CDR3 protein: CASSSLFLGTGEQYF
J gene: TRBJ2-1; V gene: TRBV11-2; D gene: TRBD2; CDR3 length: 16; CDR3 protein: CASSLPTSGVGDEQFF
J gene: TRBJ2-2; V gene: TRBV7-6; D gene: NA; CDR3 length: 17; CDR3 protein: CASSYRKDSSNTGELFF
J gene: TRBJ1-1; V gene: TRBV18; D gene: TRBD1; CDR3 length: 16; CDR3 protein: CASSPNRGRSRTEAFF
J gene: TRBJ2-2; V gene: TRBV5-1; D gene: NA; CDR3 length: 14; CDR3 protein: CASSGGTEGGELFF
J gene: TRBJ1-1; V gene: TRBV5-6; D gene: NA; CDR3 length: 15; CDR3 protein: CASSFGTGAYTEAFF
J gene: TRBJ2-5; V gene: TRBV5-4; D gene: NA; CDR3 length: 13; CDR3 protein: CASSLGSEGTQYF
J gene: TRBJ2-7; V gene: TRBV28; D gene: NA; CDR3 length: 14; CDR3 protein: CASSLPPPQYEQYF
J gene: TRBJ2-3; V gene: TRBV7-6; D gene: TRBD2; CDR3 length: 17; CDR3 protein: CASSLGLAGSSTDTQYF
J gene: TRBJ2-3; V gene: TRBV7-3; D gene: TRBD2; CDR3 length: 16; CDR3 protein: CASSLGTSGGVDTQYF
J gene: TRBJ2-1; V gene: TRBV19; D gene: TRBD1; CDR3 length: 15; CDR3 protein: CASSRAGGSYNEQFF
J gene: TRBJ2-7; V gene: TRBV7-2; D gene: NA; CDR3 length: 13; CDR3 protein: CASSLKSGYEQYF
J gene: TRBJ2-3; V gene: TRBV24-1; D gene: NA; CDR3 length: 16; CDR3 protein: CATSDLKSGSTDTQYF
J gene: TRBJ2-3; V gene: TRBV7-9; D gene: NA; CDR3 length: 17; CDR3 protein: CASTMGGSPMGTDTQYF
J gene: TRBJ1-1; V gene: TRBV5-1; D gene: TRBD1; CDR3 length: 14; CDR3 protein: CASSLRAGGENAFF
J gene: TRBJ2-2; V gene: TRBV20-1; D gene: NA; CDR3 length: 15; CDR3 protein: CSVGRPDANTGELFF
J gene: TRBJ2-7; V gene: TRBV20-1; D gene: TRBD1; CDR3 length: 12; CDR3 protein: CSARTGGYEQYF
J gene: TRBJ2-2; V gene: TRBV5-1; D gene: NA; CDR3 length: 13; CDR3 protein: CASSSKSFGELFF
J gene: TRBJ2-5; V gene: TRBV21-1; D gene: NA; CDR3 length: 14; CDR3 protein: CASSKEGRTETQYF
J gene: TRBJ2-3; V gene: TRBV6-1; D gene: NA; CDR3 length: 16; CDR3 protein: CASSEALGGLTDTQYF
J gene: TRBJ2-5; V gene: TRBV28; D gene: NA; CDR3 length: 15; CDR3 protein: CASSSWNDRQETQYF
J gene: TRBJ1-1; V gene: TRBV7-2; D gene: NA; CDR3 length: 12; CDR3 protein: CASRIRGTEAFF
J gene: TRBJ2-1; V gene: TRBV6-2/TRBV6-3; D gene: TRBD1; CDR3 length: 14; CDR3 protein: CASSSDRGMYEQFF
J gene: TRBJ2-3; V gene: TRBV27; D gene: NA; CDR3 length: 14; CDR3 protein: CATRGEARTDTQYF
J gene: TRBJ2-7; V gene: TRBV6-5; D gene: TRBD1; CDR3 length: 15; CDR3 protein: CASSSPGQGSYEQYF
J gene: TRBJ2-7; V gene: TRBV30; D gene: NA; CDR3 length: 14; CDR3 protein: CAWSVGAEGHEQYF
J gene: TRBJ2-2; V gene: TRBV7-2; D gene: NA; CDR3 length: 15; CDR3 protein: CASYRGRSENGELFF
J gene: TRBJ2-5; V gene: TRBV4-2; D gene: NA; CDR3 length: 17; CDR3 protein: CASSQDVGRFGQETQYF
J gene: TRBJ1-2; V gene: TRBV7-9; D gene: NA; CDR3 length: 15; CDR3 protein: CASSTAPTVNYGYTF
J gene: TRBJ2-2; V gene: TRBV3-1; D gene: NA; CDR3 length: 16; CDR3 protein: CASSPHLARNTGELFF
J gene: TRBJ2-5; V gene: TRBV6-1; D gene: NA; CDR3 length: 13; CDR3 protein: CASRAGIVETQYF
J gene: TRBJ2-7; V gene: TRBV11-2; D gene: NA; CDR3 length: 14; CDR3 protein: CASSLASPGNEQYF
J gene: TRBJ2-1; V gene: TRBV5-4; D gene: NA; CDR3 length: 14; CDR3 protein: CASSLRQGERGQFF
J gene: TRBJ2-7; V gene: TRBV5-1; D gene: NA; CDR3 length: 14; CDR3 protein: CASSLAAGSYEQYF
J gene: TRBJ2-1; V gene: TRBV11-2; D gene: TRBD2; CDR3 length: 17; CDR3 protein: CASSSILLAGGYNEQFF
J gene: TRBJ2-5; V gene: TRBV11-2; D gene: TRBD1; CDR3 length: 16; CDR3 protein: CASSLVGDRPQETQYF
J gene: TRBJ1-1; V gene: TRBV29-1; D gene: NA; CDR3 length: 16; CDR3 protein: CSVESPGTPMNTEAFF
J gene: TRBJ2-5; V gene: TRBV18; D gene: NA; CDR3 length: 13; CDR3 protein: CTSSLRGQETQYF
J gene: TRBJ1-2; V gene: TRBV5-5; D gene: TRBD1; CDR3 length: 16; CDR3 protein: CASSRITGDRSYGYTF
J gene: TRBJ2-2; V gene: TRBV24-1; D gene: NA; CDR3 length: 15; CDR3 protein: CATSDYDIYTGELFF
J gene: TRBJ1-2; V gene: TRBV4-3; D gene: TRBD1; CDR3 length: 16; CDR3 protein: CASSQLGQGPNYGYTF
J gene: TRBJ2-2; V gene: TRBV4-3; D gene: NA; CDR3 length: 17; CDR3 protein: CASSQDRGKGVTGELFF
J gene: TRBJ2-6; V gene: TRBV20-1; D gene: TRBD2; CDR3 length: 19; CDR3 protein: CSAGGTSGGLSSGANVLTF